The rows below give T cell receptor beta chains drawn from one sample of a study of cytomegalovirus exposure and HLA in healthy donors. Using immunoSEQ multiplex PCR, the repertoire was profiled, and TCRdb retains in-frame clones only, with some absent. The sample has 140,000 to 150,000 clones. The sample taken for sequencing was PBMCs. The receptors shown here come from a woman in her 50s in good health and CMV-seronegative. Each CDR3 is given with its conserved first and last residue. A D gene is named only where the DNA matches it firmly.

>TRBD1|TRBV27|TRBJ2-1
CASSLPGQYNEQFF
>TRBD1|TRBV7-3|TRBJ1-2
CASSPGTGDYGYTF
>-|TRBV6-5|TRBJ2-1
CASSPDWGPYNEQFF
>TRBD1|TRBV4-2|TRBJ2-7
CASSHDREPHEQYF
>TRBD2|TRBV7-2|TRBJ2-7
CASSAPGTSYFKQYF
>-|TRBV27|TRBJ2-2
CASSPSLANTGELFF
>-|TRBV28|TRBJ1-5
CASSPLGGFSQPQHF
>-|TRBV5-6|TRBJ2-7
CASSFSTEPYEQYF
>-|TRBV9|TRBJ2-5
CASSVGGLTETQYF
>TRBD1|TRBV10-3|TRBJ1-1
CAISEGTGGMAETEAFF
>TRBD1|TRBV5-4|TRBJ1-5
CASSLYVGGGFNQPQHF
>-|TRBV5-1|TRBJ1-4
CASSPQGQNEKLFF
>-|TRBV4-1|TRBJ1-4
CASSPSSTNEKLFF
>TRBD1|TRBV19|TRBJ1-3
CASSFTTGSSGNTIYF
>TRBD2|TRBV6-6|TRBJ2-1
CASSFSPSGIQNEQFF
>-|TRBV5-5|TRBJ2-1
CASTPLSLRSEQFF
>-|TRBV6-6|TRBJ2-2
CASSYSIRQGERELFF
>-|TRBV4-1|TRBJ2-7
CASSQILVGRSAYEQYF
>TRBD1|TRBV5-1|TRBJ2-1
CASSLDGGGTGRNEQFF
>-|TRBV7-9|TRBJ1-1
CASSVDSYEAFF
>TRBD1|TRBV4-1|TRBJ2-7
CAAYQDRDSEQYF
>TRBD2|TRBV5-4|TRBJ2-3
CASRSLAGTDTQYF
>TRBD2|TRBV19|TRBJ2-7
CASSRWGTSETYEQYF
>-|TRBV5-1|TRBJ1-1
CASISTGSTEAFF
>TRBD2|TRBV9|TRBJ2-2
CASSGATSGRAGELFF
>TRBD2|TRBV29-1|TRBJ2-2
CSVETSGRGSGELFF
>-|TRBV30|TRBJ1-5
CAWSVSRAQPQHF
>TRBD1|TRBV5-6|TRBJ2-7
CASSFGTGGVEQYF
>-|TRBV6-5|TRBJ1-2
CASSPGQNYGYTF
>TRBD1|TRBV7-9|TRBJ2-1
CASSFGTGGNEQFF
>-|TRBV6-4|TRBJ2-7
CASSDCLKRGEQYF
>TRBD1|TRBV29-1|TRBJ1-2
CSAQGQGFGYTF
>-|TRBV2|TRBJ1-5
CASSEYRQGDQPQHF
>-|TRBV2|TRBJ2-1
CASRSLNSEQFF
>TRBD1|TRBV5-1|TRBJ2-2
CASSITSRDRYTGELFF
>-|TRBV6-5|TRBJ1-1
CASSYSGRTQNTEAFF
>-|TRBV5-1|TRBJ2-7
CASRYTATYEQYF
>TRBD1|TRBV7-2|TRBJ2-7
CASSLAITGAYEQYF
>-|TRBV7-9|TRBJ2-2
CASRATGSGELFF
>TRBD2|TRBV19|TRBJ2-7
CASSISGSPYEQYF
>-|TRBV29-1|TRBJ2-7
CSAGTYYEQYF
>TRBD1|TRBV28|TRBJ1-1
CASSSTVEGANTEAFF
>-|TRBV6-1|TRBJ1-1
CASSPRRVNTEAFF
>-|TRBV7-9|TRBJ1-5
CASSLELDSNQPQHF
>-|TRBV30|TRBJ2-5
CAWSVGDFGSQETQYF
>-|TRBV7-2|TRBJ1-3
CASSRAPAGPKYF